Shown below are 30 T cell receptor beta chains from a single sample sequenced in a study of OX40 agonist ivuxolimab in advanced cancers. The protocol was immunoSEQ multiplex PCR, while the TCRdb copy is restricted to in-frame clones and leaves out a portion. The sample consists of 49,000 or so clones, around 90% of them appearing once. The sample was CD4+ or CD8+ T cells sorted from blood, taken in a trial of the OX40 agonist ivuxolimab. Source of these receptors: an adult with an advanced solid tumor such as melanoma, head and neck, liver or kidney cancer.

This sequence joins TRBV29-1 and TRBJ2-7; a weak D match, TRBD1 (6 bases). Trimming took off 3 bases at V and 4 bases at J, with 13 bases between the two ends. CDR1 and CDR2 from the germline V gene are SQVTM and ANQGSEA. This CDR3 is 13 amino acids long. The chain's CDR3 is CSVERDNPYEQYF. The CDR3 nucleotides read TGCAGCGTTGAGAGGGACAACCCTTACGAGCAGTACTTC.

The chain's CDR3 is CASSQDRTGYGYTF. CDR3 nucleotide sequence: TGCGCCAGCAGCCAAGACCGGACAGGGTATGGCTACACCTTC. This rearrangement joins TRBV4-3 to TRBJ1-2; 8 bases are shared with TRBD1. The CDR3 runs 14 residues. Germline V gene lookup returns CDR1 LGHNA and CDR2 YSLEER. Unmatched junction bases numbered 2, after V lost 0 bases and J lost 5 bases.

This clone was seen just once. This chain links TRBV4-3 with TRBJ1-2, with 8 nucleotides matching TRBD1. CDR1 LGHNA and CDR2 YSLEER come from the germline V gene. The CDR3 is 16 amino acids. With V trimmed by 2 bases and J by 4 bases, 9 bases remained unmatched. The CDR3 loop is CASSQLGQVPSYGYTF. CDR3 DNA: TGCGCCAGCAGCCAATTGGGACAGGTCCCCAGCTATGGCTACACCTTC.

A single count supports this clone. The chain carries TRBV9 and TRBJ2-1; the match to TRBD2 covers 11 bases. The CDR3 sequence is 17 residues long. J gave up 2 bases and V 3 bases, and 7 bases lay outside the gene matches. Per the germline V gene, CDR1 is SGDLS and CDR2 is YYNGEE. As DNA, the CDR3 is TGTGCCAGCAGCGAGGGACTAGCGGAGGGGCCCTACAATGAGCAGTTCTTC. Amino acid sequence: CASSEGLAEGPYNEQFF.

The V gene is TRBV11-1, the J gene TRBJ1-1, with D possibly being TRBD1 (5 bases). The CDR3 has 19 residues. Looked up from germline, CDR1 is SGHAT and CDR2 is FQDESV (reference sequence). V dropped 6 bases and J dropped 3 bases, with 29 bases sitting between them. The CDR3 loop is CASSLISSGRLGKHTEAFF. In DNA, the CDR3 is TGTGCCAGCAGTCTGATAAGTTCGGGACGGTTGGGGAAACACACTGAAGCTTTCTTT.

The V gene is TRBV27, the J gene TRBJ1-1, with 7 bases aligning to TRBD1. V shed 6 bases and J 11 bases; nucleotides not matched to a gene: 9. The CDR3 length is 12 residues. CDR1 MNHEY and CDR2 SMNVEV come from the germline V gene (reference sequence). DNA for the CDR3: TGTGCCAGCAGCAAGACGGGACAGTTGGCTTTCTTT. It yields the protein CASSKTGQLAFF.

The chain is built from TRBV7-2 and TRBJ2-7; D is ambiguous. CDR3 length: 16 amino acids. V dropped 5 bases and J dropped 0 bases, with 17 bases sitting between them. Germline lookup yields CDR1 SGHTA and CDR2 FQGNSA. The CDR3 bases are TGTGCCAGCAGCCCTAACGGTGTCCGCAGCTCCTACGAGCAGTACTTC. Protein: CASSPNGVRSSYEQYF.

The CDR3, as DNA: TGCGCCAGCAGCCAAGCACTAGCGGGATACTACGAGCAGTACTTC. Its translation: CASSQALAGYYEQYF. The chain carries TRBV4-1 and TRBJ2-7, with 10 bases matching TRBD2. J was trimmed by 3 bases and V by 1 base; bases with no gene match: 3. CDR1 is MGHRA and CDR2 is YSYEKL in the germline V gene. The CDR3 is 15 residues long.

The chain has TRBV7-6 and TRBJ1-1, with D hard to call. CDR3 size: 12 residues. Germline lookup yields CDR1 SGHVS and CDR2 FNYEAQ. With 5 bases removed from V and 8 bases from J, the gap between germline ends came to 12 bases. In DNA form, the CDR3 reads TGTGCCAGCAGCCTTATCGACGAAGAAGCTTTCTTT. Protein sequence: CASSLIDEEAFF.

The chain carries TRBV19 and TRBJ2-7, with a tentative D call TRBD2 (6 bases). Germline V lookup: CDR1 LNHDA, CDR2 SQIVND (reference sequence). Trimming shortened V by 1 base and J by 2 bases, and 12 bases separated the two germline ends. The CDR3 contains 15 residues. CDR3 coding DNA: TGTGCCAGTAGTATAGCTTGGGACTCGACCTACGAGCAGTACTTC. Translating gives CASSIAWDSTYEQYF.

This rearrangement joins TRBV27 to TRBJ2-7, with TRBD2 identical over 7 bases. Germline CDR1 is MNHEY and CDR2 is SMNVEV (reference sequence). This CDR3 contains 14 residues. V shed 2 bases and J 0 bases; nucleotides not matched to a gene: 1. The CDR3: CASSLGLDSYEQYF. DNA of the CDR3: TGTGCCAGCAGTTTAGGACTAGACTCCTACGAGCAGTACTTC.

The gene calls are TRBV13 and TRBJ2-7; TRBD1 matches at 9 bases. The CDR3 totals 15 residues. Trimming at V came to 0 bases and at J to 5 bases, leaving 5 bases not matched to a gene. Germline assignment: CDR1 PRHDT and CDR2 FYEKMQ (reference sequence). The DNA of the CDR3 is TGTGCCAGCAGCTTAGGTGGGACAGGGCTCGACGAGCAGTACTTC. This sequence encodes CASSLGGTGLDEQYF.

This clone has just one count. The chain couples TRBV7-8 to TRBJ2-3, with D perhaps TRBD1 (5 bases). The CDR3 totals 14 residues. V was shortened by 5 bases and J by 1 base, with 10 bases between the two germline ends. CDR1 and CDR2 (germline): SGHVS, FQNEAQ. The CDR3 DNA reads TGTGCCAGCAGCCCAATAGGGGGCACAGATACGCAGTATTTT. It is translated as CASSPIGGTDTQYF.

The J gene is TRBJ2-1, the V gene TRBV27, with 12 bases fitting TRBD2. Germline V gives CDR1 MNHEY, CDR2 SMNVEV (reference sequence). Losses at the gene ends were 1 base for V and 5 bases for J; bases not matched to a gene: 6. This CDR3 has 17 amino acids. This CDR3 is CASSLLSSGGANNEQFF. The CDR3 DNA follows: TGTGCCAGCAGTTTATTGTCTAGCGGGGGGGCCAACAATGAGCAGTTCTTC.

This clone is a singleton in its sample. Here the CDR3 reads CASSLSIDRANYGYTF. CDR3 bases: TGTGCCAGCAGTTTATCTATCGACAGGGCAAACTATGGCTACACCTTC. The chain combines TRBV27 with TRBJ1-2; TRBD1 agrees at 7 bases. V trimming: 0 bases; J trimming: 2 bases; junction bases outside the gene matches: 6. Germline V CDR1 and CDR2: MNHEY, SMNVEV (reference sequence). There are 16 residues in the CDR3.

This chain uses TRBV12-5 with TRBJ2-2; 11 bases align to TRBD2. The CDR3 is made up of 19 amino acids. The germline CDR1 and CDR2 sequences are LGHNT and FRNRAP. With V trimmed by 3 bases and J by 2 bases, 11 bases remained unmatched. The CDR3 reads CASGFLIRTSGSNTGELFF. The CDR3, as DNA: TGTGCTAGTGGTTTCCTTATAAGGACTAGCGGGTCAAACACCGGGGAGCTGTTTTTT.

The chain has TRBV19 and TRBJ2-7, with D maybe TRBD1 (5 bases). Trimming took off 4 bases at V and 0 bases at J, with 7 bases between the two ends. The germline gives CDR1 LNHDA, CDR2 SQIVND (reference sequence). The CDR3 covers 13 residues. Here the CDR3 DNA reads TGTGCCAGTAGTAGGACATTCTCCTACGAGCAGTACTTC. Translated, it gives CASSRTFSYEQYF. Together with reference TRBV19 and TRBJ2-7, the CDR3 gives the full variable domain: DGGITQSPKYLFRKEGQNVTLSCEQNLNHDAMYWYRQDPGQGLRLIYYSQIVNDFQKGDIAEGYSVSREKKESFPLTVTSAQKNPTAFYLCASSRTFSYEQYFGPGTRLTVT.

This chain links TRBV7-6 with TRBJ2-3; D is perhaps TRBD2 (5 bases). Germline values: CDR1 SGHVS, CDR2 FNYEAQ. This CDR3 spans 16 amino acids. Trimming stripped 6 bases from V and 2 bases from J, with 18 bases between. The CDR3 protein is CASSSTSMWNTDTQYF. For the CDR3, the DNA is TGTGCCAGCAGTTCTACTAGTATGTGGAACACAGATACGCAGTATTTT.

This chain joins TRBV7-8 and TRBJ2-3; TRBD2 matches at 7 bases. This CDR3 is 18 amino acids long. V gave up 3 bases and J gave up 2 bases; unmatched junction bases: 14. The germline CDR1 and CDR2 sequences are SGHVS and FQNEAQ. CDR3 DNA: TGTGCCAGCAGCTTCCCGGCTCTAAAGCGGGATTTCACAGATACGCAGTATTTT. Translating gives CASSFPALKRDFTDTQYF.

V and J are TRBV7-9 and TRBJ2-3, with 11 bases that match TRBD2. The CDR3 covers 16 residues. The germline gives CDR1 SEHNR, CDR2 FQNEAQ (reference sequence). The junction had 6 bases not matched to a gene; V was cut back by 4 bases and J by 3 bases. The CDR3 loop is CASSSLLAGVTDTQYF. DNA for the CDR3: TGTGCCAGCAGCTCCCTACTAGCGGGAGTGACAGATACGCAGTATTTT.

This chain links TRBV7-9 with TRBJ2-7; perhaps TRBD2 as D (6 bases). The V end was cut by 4 bases, the J end by 6 bases, with 16 bases between. The CDR3 loop spans 14 amino acids. CDR1 is SEHNR and CDR2 is FQNEAQ in the germline V gene (reference sequence). CDR3 residues: CASSSRRGLAEQYF. In DNA form, the CDR3 reads TGTGCCAGCAGCTCCAGGAGGGGTCTCGCCGAGCAGTACTTC.

This chain uses TRBV5-1 with TRBJ2-4; 8 bases are shared with TRBD2. CDR1 SGHRS and CDR2 YFSETQ come from the germline V gene. The V segment lost 4 bases and the J segment 5 bases; nucleotides outside the gene matches: 20. CDR3 length: 19 amino acids. CDR3 bases: TGCGCCAGCAGCCCCGGGGGGGGGCGCGAAATGGAGTCGGAAAACATTCAGTACTTC. This encodes CASSPGGGREMESENIQYF.

Note on this clone: A read error may produce the germline difference seen at one junction end. The rearrangement uses TRBV7-7 and TRBJ2-2, with D possibly matching TRBD2 (5 bases). This CDR3 is built from 13 residues. Germline V gene sequence: CDR1 SSHAT, CDR2 FNYEAQ (reference sequence). This CDR3 is CASSLRAGGELFF. In DNA, the CDR3 is TGTGCTAGCAGCTTGAGGGCCGGTGGGGAGCTGTTTTTT.

The chain recombines TRBV5-4 with TRBJ2-7; D is perhaps TRBD1 (6 bases). The CDR3 has 14 amino acids. CDR1 and CDR2 (germline): SGHNT, YYREEE (reference sequence). V dropped 0 bases and J dropped 3 bases, with 10 bases sitting between them. CDR3 bases: TGTGCCAGCAGCTTGGGCCAGGGGAGCTACGAGCAGTACTTC. This codes for CASSLGQGSYEQYF. Full variable domain (rest looked up from reference TRBV5-4 and TRBJ2-7): ETGVTQSPTHLIKTRGQQVTLRCSSQSGHNTVSWYQQALGQGPQFIFQYYREEENGRGNFPPRFSGLQFPNYSSELNVNALELDDSALYLCASSLGQGSYEQYFGPGTRLTVT.

Here the CDR3 reads CASSPGSSYEQYF. DNA for the CDR3: TGTGCCAGCAGTCCCGGTTCCTCCTACGAGCAGTACTTC. V usage is TRBV6-5 and J usage is TRBJ2-7, with D unclear. Trimming left V 5 bases short and J 0 bases short, with 8 bases between. The CDR3 runs 13 residues. The V gene's germline CDR1 is MNHEY and CDR2 SVGAGI.

This clone was picked up one time. The rearrangement uses TRBV6-5 and TRBJ2-7, with 9 bases that match TRBD1. Germline CDR1 is MNHEY and CDR2 is SVGAGI. V lost 6 bases to trimming and J lost 4 bases; unmatched junction nucleotides: 7. The CDR3 loop spans 14 amino acids. The CDR3 DNA reads TGTGCCAGCAGGTACCCGGGACAGGGTTACGAGCAGTACTTC. Amino acids: CASRYPGQGYEQYF.

This chain connects TRBV6-1 to TRBJ2-7; 9 bases line up with TRBD1. This CDR3 has 14 amino acids. Germline V CDR1 and CDR2: MNHNS, SASEGT. V trimming: 7 bases; J trimming: 3 bases; junction bases outside the gene matches: 7. The CDR3 DNA reads TGTGCCAGCACCCTCGGGACAGGGATCTACGAGCAGTACTTC. Translated, it gives CASTLGTGIYEQYF.

The chain has TRBV19 and TRBJ1-4, with 11 bases identical to TRBD1. Trimming cost V 6 bases and J 8 bases; bases outside gene matches: 8. The CDR3 loop spans 15 amino acids. The germline gives CDR1 LNHDA, CDR2 SQIVND (reference sequence). The CDR3 reads CASSPGQGAREKLFF. In DNA, the CDR3 is TGTGCCAGTAGCCCCGGACAGGGGGCGCGGGAAAAACTGTTTTTT.

This clone appeared once. The rearrangement uses TRBV30 and TRBJ1-2, with 10 nucleotides matching TRBD1. The germline V gene has CDR1 GTSNPN and CDR2 SVGIG (reference sequence). Trimming cost V 5 bases and J 8 bases; bases outside gene matches: 2. This CDR3 is 11 amino acids long. In nucleotides, the CDR3 is TGTGCCTGGGACAGGGGGCAAGGCTACACCTTC. Protein product: CAWDRGQGYTF.

The V gene is TRBV15, the J gene TRBJ1-2; D gene unclear. The CDR3 has 14 residues. V dropped 1 base and J dropped 3 bases, with 9 bases sitting between them. CDR1 is LNHNV and CDR2 is YYDKDF in the germline V gene (reference sequence). The chain's CDR3 is CATSRGRGDYGYTF. The CDR3 DNA reads TGTGCCACCAGCAGAGGACGAGGTGACTATGGCTACACCTTC. Looking up the rest from reference TRBV15 and TRBJ1-2 gives the full variable domain: DAMVIQNPRYQVTQFGKPVTLSCSQTLNHNVMYWYQQKSSQAPKLLFHYYDKDFNNEADTPDNFQSRRPNTSFCFLDIRSPGLGDTAMYLCATSRGRGDYGYTFGSGTRLTVV.